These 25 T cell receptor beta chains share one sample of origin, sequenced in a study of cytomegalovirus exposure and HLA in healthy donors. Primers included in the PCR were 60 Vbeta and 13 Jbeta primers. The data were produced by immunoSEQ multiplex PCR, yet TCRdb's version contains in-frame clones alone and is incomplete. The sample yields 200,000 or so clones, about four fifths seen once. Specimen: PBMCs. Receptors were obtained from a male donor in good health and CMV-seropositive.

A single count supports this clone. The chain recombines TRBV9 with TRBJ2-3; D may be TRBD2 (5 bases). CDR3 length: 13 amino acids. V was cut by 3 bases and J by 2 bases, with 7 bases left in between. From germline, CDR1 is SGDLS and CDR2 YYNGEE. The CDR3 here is CASSERDTDTQYF. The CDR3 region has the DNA TGTGCCAGCAGCGAACGGGACACAGATACGCAGTATTTT.

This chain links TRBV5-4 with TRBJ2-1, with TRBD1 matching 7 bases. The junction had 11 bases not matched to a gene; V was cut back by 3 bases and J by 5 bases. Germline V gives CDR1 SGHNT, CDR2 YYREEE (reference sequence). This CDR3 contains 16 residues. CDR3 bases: TGTGCCAGCAGCTCACCGCGGACAGGATTTAACAATGAGCAGTTCTTC. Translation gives CASSSPRTGFNNEQFF.

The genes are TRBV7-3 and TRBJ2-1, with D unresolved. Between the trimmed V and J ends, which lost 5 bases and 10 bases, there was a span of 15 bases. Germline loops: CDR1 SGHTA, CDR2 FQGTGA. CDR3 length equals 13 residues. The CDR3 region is CASSPTPSREQFF. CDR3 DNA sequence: TGTGCCAGCAGCCCCACCCCTTCTAGGGAGCAGTTCTTC.

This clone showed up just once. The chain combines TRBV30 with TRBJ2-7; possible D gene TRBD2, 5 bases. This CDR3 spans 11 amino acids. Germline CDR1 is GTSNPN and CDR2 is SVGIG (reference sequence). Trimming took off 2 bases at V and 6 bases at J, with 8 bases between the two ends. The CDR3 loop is CAWSIATEQYF. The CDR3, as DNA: TGTGCCTGGAGTATAGCGACCGAGCAGTACTTC.

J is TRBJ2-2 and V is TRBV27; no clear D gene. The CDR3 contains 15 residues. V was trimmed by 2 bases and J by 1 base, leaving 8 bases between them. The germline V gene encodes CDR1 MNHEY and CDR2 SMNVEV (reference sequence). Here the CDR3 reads CASSLARLNTGELFF. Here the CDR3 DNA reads TGTGCCAGCAGTTTAGCCAGGTTGAACACCGGGGAGCTGTTTTTT.

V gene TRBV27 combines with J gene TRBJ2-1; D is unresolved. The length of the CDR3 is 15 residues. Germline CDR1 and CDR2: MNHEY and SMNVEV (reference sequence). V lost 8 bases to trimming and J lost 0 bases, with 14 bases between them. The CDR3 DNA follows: TGTGCCAGCCCCGACTGGCGGAGCTCCTACAATGAGCAGTTCTTC. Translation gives CASPDWRSSYNEQFF.

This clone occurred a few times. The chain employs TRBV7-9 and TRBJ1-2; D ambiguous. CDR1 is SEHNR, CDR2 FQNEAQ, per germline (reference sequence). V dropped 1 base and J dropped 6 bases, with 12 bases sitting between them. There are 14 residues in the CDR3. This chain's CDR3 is CASSLVADTNGYTF. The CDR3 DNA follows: TGTGCCAGCAGCTTAGTGGCTGATACGAATGGCTACACCTTC.

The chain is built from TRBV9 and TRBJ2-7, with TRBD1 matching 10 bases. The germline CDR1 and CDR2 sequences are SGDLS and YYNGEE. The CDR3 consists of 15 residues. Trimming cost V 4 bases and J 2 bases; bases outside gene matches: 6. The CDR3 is CASSPWGQGTYEQYF. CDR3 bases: TGTGCCAGCAGCCCGTGGGGACAGGGGACCTACGAGCAGTACTTC.

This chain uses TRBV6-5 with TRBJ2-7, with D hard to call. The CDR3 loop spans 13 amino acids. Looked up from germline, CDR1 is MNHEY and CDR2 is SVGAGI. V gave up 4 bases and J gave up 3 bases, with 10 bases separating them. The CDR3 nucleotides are TGTGCCAGCAGTTCCCGACTTGACTACGAGCAGTACTTC. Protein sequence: CASSSRLDYEQYF.

Here the CDR3 DNA reads TGTGCCAGCAGCTTAAGTTCGGGGGACCAAGAGACCCAGTACTTC. Encoded protein: CASSLSSGDQETQYF. The V call is TRBV7-2, the J call TRBJ2-5, with a possible D match to TRBD2 (6 bases). The germline V gene has CDR1 SGHTA and CDR2 FQGNSA. This CDR3 is built from 15 residues. Trimming stripped 2 bases from V and 0 bases from J, with 10 bases between. The whole variable domain, filled in from reference TRBV7-2 and TRBJ2-5, reads GAGVSQSPSNKVTEKGKDVELRCDPISGHTALYWYRQSLGQGLEFLIYFQGNSAPDKSGLPSDRFSAERTGGSVSTLTIQRTQQEDSAVYLCASSLSSGDQETQYFGPGTRLLVL.

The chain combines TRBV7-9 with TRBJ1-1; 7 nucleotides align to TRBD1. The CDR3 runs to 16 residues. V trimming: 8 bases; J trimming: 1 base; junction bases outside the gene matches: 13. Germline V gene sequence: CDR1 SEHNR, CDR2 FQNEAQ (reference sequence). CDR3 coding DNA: TGTGCCAGCGGCTCGACAGGGTTGAATTCGAACACTGAAGCTTTCTTT. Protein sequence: CASGSTGLNSNTEAFF.

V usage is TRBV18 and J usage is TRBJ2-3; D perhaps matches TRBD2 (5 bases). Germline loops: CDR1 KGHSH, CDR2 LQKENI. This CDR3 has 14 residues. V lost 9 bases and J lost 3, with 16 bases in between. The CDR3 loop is CASTGLGRTDTQYF. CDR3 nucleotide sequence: TGTGCCAGTACGGGGTTAGGTCGGACAGATACGCAGTATTTT.

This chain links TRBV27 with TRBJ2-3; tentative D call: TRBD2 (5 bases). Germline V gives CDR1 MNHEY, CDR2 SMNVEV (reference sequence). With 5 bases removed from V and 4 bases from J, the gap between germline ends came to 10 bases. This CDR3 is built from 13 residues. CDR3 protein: CASSNIAPDTQYF. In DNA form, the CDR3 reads TGTGCCAGCAGTAATATAGCGCCAGATACGCAGTATTTT.

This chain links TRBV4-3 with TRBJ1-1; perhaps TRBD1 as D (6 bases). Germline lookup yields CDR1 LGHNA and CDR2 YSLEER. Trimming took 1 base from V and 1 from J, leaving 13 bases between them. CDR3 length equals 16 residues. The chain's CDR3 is CASSQGTGHPNTEAFF. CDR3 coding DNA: TGCGCCAGCAGCCAAGGAACGGGACACCCGAACACTGAAGCTTTCTTT.

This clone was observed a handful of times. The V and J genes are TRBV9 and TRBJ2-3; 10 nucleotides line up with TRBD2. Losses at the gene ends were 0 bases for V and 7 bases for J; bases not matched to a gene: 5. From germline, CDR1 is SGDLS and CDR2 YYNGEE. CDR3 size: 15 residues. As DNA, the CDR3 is TGTGCCAGCAGCGTAGAACTAGCGGGGAGGAATACGCAGTATTTT. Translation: CASSVELAGRNTQYF.

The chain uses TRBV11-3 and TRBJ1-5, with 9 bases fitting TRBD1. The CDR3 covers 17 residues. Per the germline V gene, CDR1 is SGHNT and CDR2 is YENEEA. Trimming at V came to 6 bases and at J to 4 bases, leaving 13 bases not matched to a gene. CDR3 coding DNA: TGTGCCAGCAGTCTGGACAGGGGTCGCAGAGCGAATCAGCCCCAGCATTTT. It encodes CASSLDRGRRANQPQHF.

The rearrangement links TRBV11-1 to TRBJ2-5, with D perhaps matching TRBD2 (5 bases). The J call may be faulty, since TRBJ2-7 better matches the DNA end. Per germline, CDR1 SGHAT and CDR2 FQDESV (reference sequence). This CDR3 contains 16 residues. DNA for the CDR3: TGTGCCAGCAGCTCCTCGGGCCTCGGAGGCGCCTACGAGCAGTACTTC. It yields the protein CASSSSGLGGAYEQYF.

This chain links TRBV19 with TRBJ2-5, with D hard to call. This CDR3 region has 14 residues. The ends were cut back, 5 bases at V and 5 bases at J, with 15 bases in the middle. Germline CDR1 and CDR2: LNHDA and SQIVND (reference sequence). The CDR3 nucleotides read TGTGCCAGTAGTTCGACCGATCGGGTTGAGACCCAGTACTTC. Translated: CASSSTDRVETQYF.

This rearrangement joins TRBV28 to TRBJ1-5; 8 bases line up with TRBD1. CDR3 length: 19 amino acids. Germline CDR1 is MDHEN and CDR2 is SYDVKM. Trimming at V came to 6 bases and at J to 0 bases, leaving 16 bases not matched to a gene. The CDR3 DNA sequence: TGTGCCAGCAGCTCCTACCGCGTGACAGGGGCCTATAGCAATCAGCCCCAGCATTTT. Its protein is CASSSYRVTGAYSNQPQHF.

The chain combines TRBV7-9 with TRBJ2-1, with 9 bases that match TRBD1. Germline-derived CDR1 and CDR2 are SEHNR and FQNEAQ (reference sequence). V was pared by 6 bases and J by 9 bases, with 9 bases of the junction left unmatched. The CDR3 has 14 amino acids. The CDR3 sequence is CASRWTGVSIEQFF. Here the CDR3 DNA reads TGTGCCAGCAGGTGGACAGGGGTTTCAATTGAGCAGTTCTTC.

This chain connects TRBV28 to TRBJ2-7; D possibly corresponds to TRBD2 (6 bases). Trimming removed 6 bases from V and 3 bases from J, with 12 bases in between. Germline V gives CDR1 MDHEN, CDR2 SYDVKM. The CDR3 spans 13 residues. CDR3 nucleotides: TGTGCCAGCAGGGCGACTAGTAGCTACGAGCAGTACTTC. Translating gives CASRATSSYEQYF.

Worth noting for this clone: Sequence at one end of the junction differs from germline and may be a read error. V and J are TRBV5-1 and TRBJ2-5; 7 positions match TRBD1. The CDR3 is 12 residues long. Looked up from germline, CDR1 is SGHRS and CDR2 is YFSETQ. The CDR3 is CASRLGQETQYF. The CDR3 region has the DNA TGCGCCAGCAGGTTGGGACAGGAGACCCAGTACTTC. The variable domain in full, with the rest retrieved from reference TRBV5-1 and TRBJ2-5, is KAGVTQTPRYLIKTRGQQVTLSCSPISGHRSVSWYQQTPGQGLQFLFEYFSETQRNKGNFPGRFSGRQFSNSRSEMNVSTLELGDSALYLCASRLGQETQYFGPGTRLLVL.

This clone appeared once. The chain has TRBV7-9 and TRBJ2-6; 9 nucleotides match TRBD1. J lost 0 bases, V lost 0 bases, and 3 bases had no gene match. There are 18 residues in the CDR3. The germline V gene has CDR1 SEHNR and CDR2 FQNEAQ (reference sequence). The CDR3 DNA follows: TGTGCCAGCAGCTTAGCGGGGACAGGGAGCTCTGGGGCCAACGTCCTGACTTTC. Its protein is CASSLAGTGSSGANVLTF.

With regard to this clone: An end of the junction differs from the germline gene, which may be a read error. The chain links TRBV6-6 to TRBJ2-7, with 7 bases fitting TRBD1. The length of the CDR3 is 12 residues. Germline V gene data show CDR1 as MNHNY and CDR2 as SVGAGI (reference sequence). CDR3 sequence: CASSHHRDSFTW. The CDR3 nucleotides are TGTGCCAGCAGTCACCACCGGGACAGCTTTACGTGG.

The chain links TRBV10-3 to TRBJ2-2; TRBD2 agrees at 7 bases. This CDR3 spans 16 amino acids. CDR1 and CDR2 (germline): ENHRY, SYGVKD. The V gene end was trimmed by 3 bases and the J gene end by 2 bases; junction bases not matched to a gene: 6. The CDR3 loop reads CAISEGLADNTGELFF. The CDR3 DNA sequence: TGTGCCATCAGTGAAGGGCTAGCGGATAACACCGGGGAGCTGTTTTTT.